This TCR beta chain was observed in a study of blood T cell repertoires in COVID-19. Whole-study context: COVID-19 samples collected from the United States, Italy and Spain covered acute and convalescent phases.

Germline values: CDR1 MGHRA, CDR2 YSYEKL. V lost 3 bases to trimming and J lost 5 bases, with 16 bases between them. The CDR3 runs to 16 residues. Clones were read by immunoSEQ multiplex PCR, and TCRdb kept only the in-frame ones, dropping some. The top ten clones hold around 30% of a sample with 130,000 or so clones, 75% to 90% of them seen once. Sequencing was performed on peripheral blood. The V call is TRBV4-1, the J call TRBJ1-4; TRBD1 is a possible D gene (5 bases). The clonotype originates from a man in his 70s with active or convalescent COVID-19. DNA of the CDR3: TGCGCCAGCAGCCACCCCGCGGGGGGTCGAAATGAAAAACTGTTTTTT. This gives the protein CASSHPAGGRNEKLFF.